The 20 T cell receptor beta chains reported below all come from one sample, sequenced in a study of blood T cell repertoires in COVID-19. Profiled with immunoSEQ multiplex PCR; TCRdb holds only in-frame clones, not every one. The data show around 250,000 clones, around 83% seen once. Source material: peripheral blood. Every receptor here comes from a man aged 35-49 years with active or convalescent COVID-19.

The rearrangement links TRBV19 to TRBJ1-5; unclear D gene. The CDR3 is 15 amino acids. Trimming removed 7 bases from V and 4 bases from J, with 17 bases in between. Germline CDR1 reads LNHDA; CDR2 reads SQIVND (reference sequence). The CDR3 spells CASNALDGVNQPQHF. CDR3 nucleotides: TGTGCCAGTAATGCCCTCGACGGGGTAAATCAGCCCCAGCATTTT. Supplemented by reference TRBV19 and TRBJ1-5, the full variable domain reads DGGITQSPKYLFRKEGQNVTLSCEQNLNHDAMYWYRQDPGQGLRLIYYSQIVNDFQKGDIAEGYSVSREKKESFPLTVTSAQKNPTAFYLCASNALDGVNQPQHFGDGTRLSIL.

This chain joins TRBV25-1 and TRBJ1-2; D is ambiguous. This CDR3 contains 13 residues. Trimming took 2 bases from V and 2 from J, leaving 6 bases between them. Germline V gene sequence: CDR1 MGHDK, CDR2 SYGVNS. This CDR3 reads CASSEGGNYGYTF. As DNA, the CDR3 is TGTGCCAGCAGTGAAGGAGGAAACTATGGCTACACCTTC.

The chain is built from TRBV6-5 and TRBJ1-4; possible D gene TRBD1, 6 bases. Trimming took 2 bases from V and 6 from J, leaving 16 bases between them. The CDR3 runs 16 residues. CDR1 is MNHEY, CDR2 SVGAGI, per germline. CDR3 sequence reads: CASSYSGVGAYEKLFF. In nucleotides, the CDR3 is TGTGCCAGCAGTTACAGTGGAGTGGGGGCGTATGAAAAACTGTTTTTT.

The chain links TRBV4-1 to TRBJ1-1, with D maybe TRBD1 (6 bases). The CDR3 sequence is 14 residues long. Germline lookup yields CDR1 MGHRA and CDR2 YSYEKL. V dropped 5 bases and J dropped 1 base, with 11 bases sitting between them. As DNA, the CDR3 is TGCGCCAGCAGCGGTCGGACAGAGAACACTGAAGCTTTCTTT. The encoded protein is CASSGRTENTEAFF.

The chain has TRBV5-1 and TRBJ2-6; 7 bases map to TRBD1. The trim removed 0 bases at V and 0 bases at J, leaving 3 bases unmatched. CDR1 and CDR2 from the germline V gene are SGHRS and YFSETQ. The CDR3 consists of 17 residues. The CDR3 DNA is TGCGCCAGCAGCTTGGGGGACAGCAGCTCTGGGGCCAACGTCCTGACTTTC. Residues: CASSLGDSSSGANVLTF.

The table lists this clone with a count of one. The chain joins TRBV19 to TRBJ1-5; a weak D match, TRBD1 (5 bases). Germline loops: CDR1 LNHDA, CDR2 SQIVND (reference sequence). The length of the CDR3 is 15 residues. V shed 6 bases and J shed 1 base, with 13 bases lying between them. CDR3 coding DNA: TGTGCCAGTAGCCCCTGGGCAGGGAGCAATCAGCCCCAGCATTTT. Its translation is CASSPWAGSNQPQHF.

The V call is TRBV30, the J call TRBJ2-7, with 7 bases aligning to TRBD1. Trimming at V came to 1 base and at J to 3 bases, leaving 6 bases not matched to a gene. This CDR3 comprises 14 residues. Germline V gene data show CDR1 as GTSNPN and CDR2 as SVGIG (reference sequence). In DNA form, the CDR3 reads TGTGCCTGGAGTGGAACGACAGGGATCTACGAGCAGTACTTC. Its translation: CAWSGTTGIYEQYF.

The V gene is TRBV6-5, the J gene TRBJ1-1, with unresolved D. V was pared by 4 bases and J by 2 bases, with 5 bases between. Germline V gives CDR1 MNHEY, CDR2 SVGAGI. There are 12 residues in the CDR3. This chain's CDR3 is CASSWLNTEAFF. DNA for the CDR3: TGTGCCAGCAGTTGGCTTAACACTGAAGCTTTCTTT.

This clone was detected ten times or more. V is TRBV7-9 and J is TRBJ1-5; D not certain. Germline CDR1 is SEHNR and CDR2 is FQNEAQ (reference sequence). This CDR3 is 12 amino acids long. V was shortened by 6 bases and J by 5 bases, with 8 bases between the two germline ends. The CDR3 DNA is TGTGCCAGCAGAATCGGGGATCAGCCCCAGCATTTT. Translating gives CASRIGDQPQHF.

This sequence joins TRBV7-9 and TRBJ2-7, with TRBD2 identical over 10 bases. V lost 4 bases, J lost 2 bases, and 5 bases stayed unmatched. CDR3 length: 15 amino acids. Germline loops: CDR1 SEHNR, CDR2 FQNEAQ (reference sequence). Written as DNA, the CDR3 is TGTGCCAGCAGCTCCTTTGGACTAGCGGCCTACGAGCAGTACTTC. Its translation: CASSSFGLAAYEQYF.

The rearrangement uses TRBV2 and TRBJ2-3; no definite D call. Per germline, CDR1 SNHLY and CDR2 FYNNEI. Trimming shortened V by 4 bases and J by 0 bases, and 11 bases separated the two germline ends. The CDR3 is 15 amino acids. DNA for the CDR3: TGTGCCAGCAGTGTGGCGGCAACTAGCACAGATACGCAGTATTTT. It yields the protein CASSVAATSTDTQYF. Combining the CDR3 with reference TRBV2 and TRBJ2-3 gives the whole variable domain EPEVTQTPSHQVTQMGQEVILRCVPISNHLYFYWYRQILGQKVEFLVSFYNNEISEKSEIFDDQFSVERPDGSNFTLKIRSTKLEDSAMYFCASSVAATSTDTQYFGPGTRLTVL.

The V gene is TRBV7-2, the J gene TRBJ2-1; 7 nucleotides agree with TRBD2. The CDR3 spans 15 residues. V lost 5 bases and J lost 0; bases outside the gene matches: 4. CDR1 and CDR2 (germline): SGHTA, FQGNSA. CDR3: CASSTSGGSYNEQFF. CDR3 DNA: TGTGCCAGCAGCACCTCGGGGGGCTCCTACAATGAGCAGTTCTTC.

The V gene is TRBV29-1, the J gene TRBJ2-5; 9 nucleotides line up with TRBD1. With 6 bases clipped from V and 5 bases from J, the junction kept 10 bases outside the gene matches. Looked up from germline, CDR1 is SQVTM and CDR2 is ANQGSEA. This CDR3 has 14 amino acids. The CDR3 loop reads CSVDGTGREETQYF. The CDR3 bases are TGCAGCGTGGACGGGACAGGGAGGGAGGAGACCCAGTACTTC.

The chain joins TRBV9 to TRBJ1-1; no firm D call. The germline V and J ends were trimmed by 4 bases and 0 bases, with 7 bases remaining between them. CDR1 and CDR2 from the germline V gene are SGDLS and YYNGEE. The CDR3 has 13 amino acids. CDR3 protein: CASSLDMNTEAFF. The CDR3 DNA is TGTGCCAGCAGCCTCGACATGAACACTGAAGCTTTCTTT.

The rearrangement uses TRBV7-2 and TRBJ1-3; 8 bases are a match to TRBD1. Looked up from germline, CDR1 is SGHTA and CDR2 is FQGNSA. The CDR3 contains 15 residues. The V gene end was trimmed by 6 bases and the J gene end by 4 bases; junction bases not matched to a gene: 8. The CDR3 sequence is CASRAGQGRGNTIYF. The CDR3 DNA reads as TGTGCCAGCAGAGCTGGACAGGGCCGAGGAAACACCATATATTTT. The whole variable domain, remainder taken from reference TRBV7-2 and TRBJ1-3, is GAGVSQSPSNKVTEKGKDVELRCDPISGHTALYWYRQSLGQGLEFLIYFQGNSAPDKSGLPSDRFSAERTGGSVSTLTIQRTQQEDSAVYLCASRAGQGRGNTIYFGEGSWLTVV.

The gene calls are TRBV2 and TRBJ2-2, with TRBD2 identical over 8 bases. The CDR3 extends over 14 amino acids. Trimming took 6 bases from V and 4 from J; bases not matched to a gene: 4. CDR1 SNHLY and CDR2 FYNNEI come from the germline V gene. DNA for the CDR3: TGTGCCAGCAGCGGGAGGGCCGGCACCGGGGAGCTGTTTTTT. Amino acid sequence: CASSGRAGTGELFF.

This clone turned up a few times. The chain joins TRBV10-2 to TRBJ2-3; no clear D. V lost 6 bases and J lost 0, with 13 bases in between. Germline CDR1 WSHSY, CDR2 SAAADI. CDR3 length equals 15 residues. CDR3 loop: CASRDTKTSTDTQYF. The CDR3 DNA sequence: TGCGCCAGCAGGGATACTAAAACTAGCACAGATACGCAGTATTTT.

V usage is TRBV14 and J usage is TRBJ2-5, with 8 positions matching TRBD1. The CDR3 contains 19 residues. V was pared by 0 bases and J by 4 bases, with 16 bases of the junction left unmatched. Germline V gene lookup returns CDR1 SGHDN and CDR2 FVKESK. CDR3 DNA sequence: TGTGCCAGCAGCCAAGATACTAGGTGGAGAGCAGGGGGCATAGAGACCCAGTACTTC. The encoded protein is CASSQDTRWRAGGIETQYF. The full variable domain, its missing parts supplied by reference TRBV14 and TRBJ2-5, is EAGVTQFPSHSVIEKGQTVTLRCDPISGHDNLYWYRRVMGKEIKFLLHFVKESKQDESGMPNNRFLAERTGGTYSTLKVQPAELEDSGVYFCASSQDTRWRAGGIETQYFGPGTRLLVL.

The chain links TRBV19 to TRBJ2-7, with D tentatively TRBD1 (6 bases). The CDR3 is 14 residues long. Germline CDR1 and CDR2: LNHDA and SQIVND (reference sequence). The ends were cut back, 4 bases at V and 6 bases at J, with 16 bases in the middle. The CDR3, as DNA: TGTGCCAGTAGTAATGATCAGGGGTTGGGCGAGCAGTACTTC. It yields the protein CASSNDQGLGEQYF.

As for this clone: Germline and junction disagree at one end, which may indicate a read error. This sequence joins TRBV6-5 and TRBJ1-3; weak D call: TRBD1 (6 bases). Germline CDR1 MNHEY, CDR2 SVGAGI. This CDR3 comprises 12 residues. The DNA of the CDR3 is TGTGCTTCCCAAGGGGACATTTACCCCGAGGGATTT. It yields the protein CASQGDIYPEGF.